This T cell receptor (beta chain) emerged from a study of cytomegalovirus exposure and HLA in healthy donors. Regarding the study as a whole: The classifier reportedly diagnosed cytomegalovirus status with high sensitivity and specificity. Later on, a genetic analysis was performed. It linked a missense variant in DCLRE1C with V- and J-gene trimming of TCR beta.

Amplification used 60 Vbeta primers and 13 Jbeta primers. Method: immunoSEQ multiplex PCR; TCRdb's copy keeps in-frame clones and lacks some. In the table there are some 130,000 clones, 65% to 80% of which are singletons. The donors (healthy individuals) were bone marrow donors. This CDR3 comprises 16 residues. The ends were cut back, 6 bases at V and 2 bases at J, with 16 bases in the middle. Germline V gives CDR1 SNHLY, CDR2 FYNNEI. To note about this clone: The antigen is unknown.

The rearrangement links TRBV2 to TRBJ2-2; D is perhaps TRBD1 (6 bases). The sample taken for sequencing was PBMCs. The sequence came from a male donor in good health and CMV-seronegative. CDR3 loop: CASRAGVTSNTGELFF. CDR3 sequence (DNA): TGTGCCAGCAGGGCAGGGGTCACTTCTAACACCGGGGAGCTGTTTTTT. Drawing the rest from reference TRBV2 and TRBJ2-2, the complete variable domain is EPEVTQTPSHQVTQMGQEVILRCVPISNHLYFYWYRQILGQKVEFLVSFYNNEISEKSEIFDDQFSVERPDGSNFTLKIRSTKLEDSAMYFCASRAGVTSNTGELFFGEGSRLTVL.